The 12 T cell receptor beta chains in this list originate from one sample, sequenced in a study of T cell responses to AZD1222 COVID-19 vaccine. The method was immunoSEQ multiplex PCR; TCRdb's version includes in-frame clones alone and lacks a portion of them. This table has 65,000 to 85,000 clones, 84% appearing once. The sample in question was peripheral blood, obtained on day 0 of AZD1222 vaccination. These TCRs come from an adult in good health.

The chain's CDR3 is CASRHTGSDTQYF. The CDR3 nucleotides are TGTGCCAGCAGGCACACAGGGTCAGATACGCAGTATTTT. This chain joins TRBV7-2 and TRBJ2-3; TRBD1 might be the D (6 bases). This CDR3 comprises 13 residues. The germline CDR1 and CDR2 sequences are SGHTA and FQGNSA. Trimming cost V 6 bases and J 4 bases, with 11 bases left between them.

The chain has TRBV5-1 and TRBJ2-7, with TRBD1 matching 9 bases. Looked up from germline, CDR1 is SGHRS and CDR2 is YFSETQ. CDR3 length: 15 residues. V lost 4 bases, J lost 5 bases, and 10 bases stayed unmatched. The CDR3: CASSPLQGAMDEQYF. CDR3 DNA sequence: TGCGCCAGCAGCCCACTACAGGGGGCGATGGACGAGCAGTACTTC.

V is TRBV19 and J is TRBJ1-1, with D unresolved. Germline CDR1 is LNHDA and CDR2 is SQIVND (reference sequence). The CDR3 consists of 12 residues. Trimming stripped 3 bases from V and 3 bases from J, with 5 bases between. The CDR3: CASSISYTEAFF. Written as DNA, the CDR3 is TGTGCCAGTAGTATCTCCTACACTGAAGCTTTCTTT.

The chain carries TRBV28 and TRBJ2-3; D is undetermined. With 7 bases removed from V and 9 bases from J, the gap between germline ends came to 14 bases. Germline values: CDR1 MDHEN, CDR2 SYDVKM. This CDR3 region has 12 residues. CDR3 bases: TGTGCCAGCACTAGTATCCAGCTAACGCAGTATTTT. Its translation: CASTSIQLTQYF. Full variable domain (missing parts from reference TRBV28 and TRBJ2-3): DVKVTQSSRYLVKRTGEKVFLECVQDMDHENMFWYRQDPGLGLRLIYFSYDVKMKEKGDIPEGYSVSREKKERFSLILESASTNQTSMYLCASTSIQLTQYFGPGTRLTVL.

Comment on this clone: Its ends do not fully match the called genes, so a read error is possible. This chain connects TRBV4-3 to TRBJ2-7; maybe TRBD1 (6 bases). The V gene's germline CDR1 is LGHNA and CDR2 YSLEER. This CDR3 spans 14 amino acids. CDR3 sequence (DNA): TGCGCCAGCAGCCAAGACCCACAGGGTTTCGCGGATATTTTC. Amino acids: CASSQDPQGFADIF.

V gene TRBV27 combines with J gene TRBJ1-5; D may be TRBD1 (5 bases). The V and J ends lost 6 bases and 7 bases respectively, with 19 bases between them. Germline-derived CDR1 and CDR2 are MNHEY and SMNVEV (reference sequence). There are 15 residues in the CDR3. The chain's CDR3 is CASSKVLGEGQPQHF. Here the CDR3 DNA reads TGTGCCAGCAGCAAAGTCCTAGGGGAGGGGCAGCCCCAGCATTTT.

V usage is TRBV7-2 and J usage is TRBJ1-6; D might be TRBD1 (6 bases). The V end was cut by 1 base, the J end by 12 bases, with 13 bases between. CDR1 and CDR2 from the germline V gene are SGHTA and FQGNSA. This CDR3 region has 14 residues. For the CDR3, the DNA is TGTGCCAGCAGCTTAGGAGGACAGTGGGTACCCCTCCACTTT. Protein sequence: CASSLGGQWVPLHF.

CDR3 bases: TGTGCCAGCAGTTACTCCTGGGAGGGGTTCGATGAGCAGTTCTTC. This gives the protein CASSYSWEGFDEQFF. This chain joins TRBV6-5 and TRBJ2-1; 7 bases line up with TRBD2. The V gene end was trimmed by 0 bases and the J gene end by 8 bases; junction bases not matched to a gene: 7. The CDR3 covers 15 residues. The V gene's germline CDR1 is MNHEY and CDR2 SVGAGI.

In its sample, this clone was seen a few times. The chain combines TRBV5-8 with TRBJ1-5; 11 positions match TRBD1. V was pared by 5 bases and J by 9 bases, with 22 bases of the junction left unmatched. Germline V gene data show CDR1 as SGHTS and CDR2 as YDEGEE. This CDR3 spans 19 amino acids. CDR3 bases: TGTGCCAGCAGATCGCCGGTGCGGACAGGGGGCGGCATGATATCGCCCCAGCATTTT. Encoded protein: CASRSPVRTGGGMISPQHF.

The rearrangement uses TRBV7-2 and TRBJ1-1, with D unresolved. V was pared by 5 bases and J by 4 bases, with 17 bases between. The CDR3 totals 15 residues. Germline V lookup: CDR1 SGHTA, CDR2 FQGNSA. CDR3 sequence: CASSPRLGVGTEAFF. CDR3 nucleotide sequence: TGTGCCAGCAGCCCAAGGCTCGGGGTTGGCACTGAAGCTTTCTTT. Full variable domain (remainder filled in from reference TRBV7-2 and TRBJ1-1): GAGVSQSPSNKVTEKGKDVELRCDPISGHTALYWYRQSLGQGLEFLIYFQGNSAPDKSGLPSDRFSAERTGGSVSTLTIQRTQQEDSAVYLCASSPRLGVGTEAFFGQGTRLTVV.

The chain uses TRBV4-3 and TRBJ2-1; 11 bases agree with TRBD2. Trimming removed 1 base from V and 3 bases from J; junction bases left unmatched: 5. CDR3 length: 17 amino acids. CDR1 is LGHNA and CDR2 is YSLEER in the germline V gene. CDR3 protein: CASSQGVLAGGYNEQFF. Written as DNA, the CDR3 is TGCGCCAGCAGCCAAGGCGTTCTAGCGGGGGGCTACAATGAGCAGTTCTTC.

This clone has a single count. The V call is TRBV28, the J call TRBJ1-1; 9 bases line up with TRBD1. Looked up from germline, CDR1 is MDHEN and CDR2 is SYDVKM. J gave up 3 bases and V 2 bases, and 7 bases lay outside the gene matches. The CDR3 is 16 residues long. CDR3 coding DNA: TGTGCCAGCAGTTTAATGGGACAGGGAAGGTACACTGAAGCTTTCTTT. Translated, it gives CASSLMGQGRYTEAFF.